This T cell receptor beta chain was observed in a study of immune cell composition in non-small cell lung cancer. The V end was cut by 4 bases, the J end by 2 bases, with 20 bases between. Germline loops: CDR1 SGHNT, CDR2 YYREEE (reference sequence). This CDR3 region has 17 residues. Normal lung was sampled as far from the tumour as possible, at least 3 cm. Frozen unsorted single-cell suspensions supplied the genomic DNA. Measured with immunoSEQ multiplex PCR; TCRdb has only the in-frame clones, and not every one. Of about 6,100 clones listed, 60% to 75% are singletons. This clone has a handful of counts.

Source material: non-adjacent lung tissue. The TCR originated in a human donor with non-small cell lung cancer. The J gene is TRBJ2-3, the V gene TRBV5-4; TRBD2 is a possible D gene (7 bases). The CDR3 loop is CASSQVGAGDTTDTQYF. The CDR3 DNA sequence: TGTGCCAGCAGCCAAGTGGGGGCGGGGGATACCACAGATACGCAGTATTTT.